The next 20 T cell receptor beta chains were all read from a single sample in a study of resident and recirculating memory T cells in vitiligo. Assay used: immunoSEQ multiplex PCR; TCRdb lists only in-frame clones, some missing. The sample includes around 70,000 clones, 90% to 95% of them seen just once. Sequencing was carried out using blood. The receptors derive from a male donor with vitiligo.

The CDR3 DNA reads TGTGCCAGCAGTCGAGGACTAGCGGGAACCGGGGAGCTGTTTTTT. The encoded protein is CASSRGLAGTGELFF. The chain combines TRBV7-2 with TRBJ2-2; TRBD2 agrees at 12 bases. There are 15 residues in the CDR3. V lost 6 bases, J lost 5 bases, and 4 bases stayed unmatched. CDR1 is SGHTA, CDR2 FQGNSA, per germline.

The chain combines TRBV2 with TRBJ2-1; 8 bases map to TRBD1. V lost 7 bases, J lost 6 bases, and 5 bases stayed unmatched. The CDR3 length is 13 residues. Germline-derived CDR1 and CDR2 are SNHLY and FYNNEI. CDR3 region: CASKGQGPNEQFF. The CDR3 region has the DNA TGTGCCAGCAAAGGACAGGGCCCCAATGAGCAGTTCTTC.

This clone was observed once. The chain is built from TRBV18 and TRBJ2-3, with a tentative D call TRBD1 (6 bases). Trimming left V 4 bases short and J 3 bases short, with 14 bases between. The germline CDR1 and CDR2 sequences are KGHSH and LQKENI. The CDR3 length is 15 residues. The DNA for the CDR3 is TGTGCCAGCTCACGAACAAACCAGGGGACAGATACGCAGTATTTT. Translated: CASSRTNQGTDTQYF.

This chain connects TRBV6-5 to TRBJ1-1, with D maybe TRBD1 (6 bases). Trimming took 2 bases from V and 1 from J, leaving 8 bases between them. Germline CDR1 is MNHEY and CDR2 is SVGAGI. The CDR3 runs 14 residues. The CDR3 bases are TGTGCCAGCAGTTACGACAGGAGGAACACTGAAGCTTTCTTT. It codes for CASSYDRRNTEAFF.

The chain recombines TRBV7-9 with TRBJ2-5; tentatively, D is TRBD2 (5 bases). Trimming removed 7 bases at V and 3 bases at J, with 12 bases between. Germline values: CDR1 SEHNR, CDR2 FQNEAQ (reference sequence). This CDR3 spans 13 amino acids. CDR3 in DNA: TGTGCCAGCACCAATTCCGGGGAAGAGACCCAGTACTTC. Protein product: CASTNSGEETQYF.

The rearrangement joins TRBV11-2 to TRBJ2-5; 11 positions match TRBD1. The length of the CDR3 is 14 residues. CDR1 and CDR2 (germline): SGHAT, FQNNGV. V lost 4 bases and J lost 4; bases outside the gene matches: 2. The CDR3 spells CASSSGTGGETQYF. The CDR3 nucleotides are TGTGCCAGCAGCTCCGGGACAGGGGGAGAGACCCAGTACTTC. The full variable domain, in which reference TRBV11-2 and TRBJ2-5 provide the parts outside the CDR3, is EAGVAQSPRYKIIEKRQSVAFWCNPISGHATLYWYQQILGQGPKLLIQFQNNGVVDDSQLPKDRFSAERLKGVDSTLKIQPAKLEDSAVYLCASSSGTGGETQYFGPGTRLLVL.

J is TRBJ2-3 and V is TRBV4-3; 9 positions agree with TRBD1. This CDR3 is built from 17 residues. V lost 0 bases to trimming and J lost 0 bases; unmatched junction nucleotides: 4. Per germline, CDR1 LGHNA and CDR2 YSLEER. CDR3 coding DNA: TGCGCCAGCAGCCAAGACGGACAGGGGAAAAGCACAGATACGCAGTATTTT. This sequence encodes CASSQDGQGKSTDTQYF.

The rearrangement links TRBV7-9 to TRBJ2-2; 9 nucleotides line up with TRBD2. Germline V gives CDR1 SEHNR, CDR2 FQNEAQ (reference sequence). The CDR3 loop spans 18 amino acids. J lost 5 bases, V lost 5 bases, and 15 bases had no gene match. CDR3 DNA sequence: TGTGCCAGCAGCGGCAAGGTCCACGGGACTAGCTCGACCGGGGAGCTGTTTTTT. Its protein product is CASSGKVHGTSSTGELFF. The full variable domain, with the rest looked up from reference TRBV7-9 and TRBJ2-2, is DTGVSQNPRHKITKRGQNVTFRCDPISEHNRLYWYRQTLGQGPEFLTYFQNEAQLEKSRLLSDRFSAERPKGSFSTLEIQRTEQGDSAMYLCASSGKVHGTSSTGELFFGEGSRLTVL.

The rearrangement uses TRBV29-1 and TRBJ2-3; D gene unclear. V lost 4 bases and J lost 5, with 13 bases in between. The length of the CDR3 is 13 residues. Germline V gene data show CDR1 as SQVTM and CDR2 as ANQGSEA. The CDR3 protein is CSVARVDIDTQYF. Here the CDR3 DNA reads TGCAGCGTTGCGCGCGTTGATATAGATACGCAGTATTTT.

This clone was detected only once. The chain combines TRBV6-5 with TRBJ2-1; tentatively, D is TRBD2 (6 bases). Germline V lookup: CDR1 MNHEY, CDR2 SVGAGI. There are 14 residues in the CDR3. Trimming removed 7 bases from V and 9 bases from J, with 19 bases in between. The CDR3 protein is CASTTLEGQGEQFF. The CDR3 DNA reads as TGTGCCAGCACTACACTGGAGGGGCAGGGTGAGCAGTTCTTC.

J is TRBJ2-7 and V is TRBV27; 9 bases are a match to TRBD1. The CDR3 contains 14 residues. The V and J ends lost 2 bases and 7 bases, in that order; junction bases with no gene match: 6. CDR1 and CDR2 from the germline V gene are MNHEY and SMNVEV (reference sequence). The CDR3 is CASSLRQGGEEQYF. The DNA for the CDR3 is TGTGCCAGCAGTTTACGACAGGGGGGTGAGGAGCAGTACTTC.

The chain recombines TRBV4-1 with TRBJ2-6; tentatively, D is TRBD1 (5 bases). Germline CDR1 MGHRA, CDR2 YSYEKL. The CDR3 totals 16 residues. V was pared by 0 bases and J by 4 bases, with 10 bases between. CDR3: CASSQDSGMGANVLTF. In DNA form, the CDR3 reads TGCGCCAGCAGCCAAGATTCAGGGATGGGGGCCAACGTCCTGACTTTC.

This clone was recorded only once. The chain carries TRBV27 and TRBJ1-1; D uncertain. Germline V gene lookup returns CDR1 MNHEY and CDR2 SMNVEV (reference sequence). Trimming took 8 bases from V and 0 from J, leaving 7 bases between them. The CDR3 totals 12 residues. CDR3 sequence reads: CASGEMNTEAFF. In DNA form, the CDR3 reads TGTGCCAGCGGGGAGATGAACACTGAAGCTTTCTTT.

The rearrangement links TRBV2 to TRBJ1-2; D perhaps matches TRBD1 (6 bases). The CDR3 totals 13 residues. V gave up 1 base and J gave up 5 bases, with 8 bases separating them. Germline V lookup: CDR1 SNHLY, CDR2 FYNNEI. CDR3 region: CASSEGQVYGYTF. The CDR3, as DNA: TGTGCCAGCAGTGAAGGACAGGTTTATGGCTACACCTTC.

The rearrangement uses TRBV28 and TRBJ2-1; D not resolved. CDR3 length: 15 residues. Germline CDR1 MDHEN, CDR2 SYDVKM. The V end lost 3 bases, the J end lost 1 base, and 10 bases lay between the germline ends. As DNA, the CDR3 is TGTGCCAGCAGTTTCCCTTCTCTTTCCTACAATGAGCAGTTCTTC. Translating gives CASSFPSLSYNEQFF.

This sequence joins TRBV5-6 and TRBJ2-2, with a tentative D call TRBD1 (5 bases). Between the trimmed V and J ends, which lost 4 bases and 1 base, there was a span of 14 bases. Germline V lookup: CDR1 SGHDT, CDR2 YYEEEE. The CDR3 is made up of 16 amino acids. As DNA, the CDR3 is TGTGCCAGCAGCCTGGCCAGTAGGGGGAACACCGGGGAGCTGTTTTTT. Translated, it gives CASSLASRGNTGELFF.

This clone was detected once. The gene calls are TRBV18 and TRBJ2-3, with TRBD2 as a possible D gene (6 bases). The germline V gene has CDR1 KGHSH and CDR2 LQKENI. Trimming removed 3 bases from V and 2 bases from J, with 15 bases in between. The CDR3 is 16 residues long. CDR3 protein: CASSPVVGGYTDTQYF. CDR3 sequence (DNA): TGTGCCAGCTCACCGGTCGTGGGGGGATACACAGATACGCAGTATTTT.

This chain uses TRBV9 with TRBJ2-5; no clear D gene. From germline, CDR1 is SGDLS and CDR2 YYNGEE. Trimming left V 0 bases short and J 2 bases short, with 5 bases between. The CDR3 contains 13 residues. The CDR3: CASSVGHQETQYF. DNA for the CDR3: TGTGCCAGCAGCGTAGGGCATCAAGAGACCCAGTACTTC.

The count of this clone is one. V usage is TRBV27 and J usage is TRBJ2-1; 8 positions match TRBD1. CDR1 is MNHEY and CDR2 is SMNVEV in the germline V gene (reference sequence). V gave up 3 bases and J gave up 6 bases; unmatched junction bases: 16. The CDR3 loop spans 18 amino acids. Here the CDR3 DNA reads TGTGCCAGCAGTTTGGGATTCGGACAGGGAAAAAGGGGCAATGAGCAGTTCTTC. Encoded protein: CASSLGFGQGKRGNEQFF.

This chain uses TRBV29-1 with TRBJ2-5, with 9 bases matching TRBD1. This CDR3 has 15 residues. Unmatched junction bases numbered 10, after V lost 3 bases and J lost 5 bases. The germline V gene has CDR1 SQVTM and CDR2 ANQGSEA. DNA for the CDR3: TGCAGCGTTGACCGAGGACAGGGGTTGGCGGAGACCCAGTACTTC. It codes for CSVDRGQGLAETQYF.